Reported below is one T cell receptor (beta chain). The data stem from a study of blood T cell repertoires in COVID-19. Study-level background: Sites in the United States, Italy and Spain provided acute and convalescent COVID-19 samples.

Authors' methods: By means of reference gene primer amplification, nucleated cell counts were estimated. Produced via immunoSEQ multiplex PCR; TCRdb's table is partial and in-frame only. The V and J calls and clone size are taken from that table; D and trimming were inferred from the DNA. Of roughly 100,000 clones listed, roughly nine tenths were seen once; the top ten hold 6% to 6.5%. The receptor comes from a human donor in a cohort sampled during active COVID-19. Input material: peripheral blood.

In nucleotides, the CDR3 is TGTGCCACCAGTGATATGACCGCTAGCTCCTACAATGAGCAGTTCTTC. Translation: CATSDMTASSYNEQFF. This sequence joins TRBV24-1 and TRBJ2-1; D is unresolved. Deletions cut 3 bases from V and 0 bases from J, with 11 bases between. Per the germline V gene, CDR1 is KGHDR and CDR2 is SFDVKD. This CDR3 has 16 residues.